This is a list of T cell receptor beta chains from one sample in a study of blood T cell repertoires in COVID-19. Assay used: immunoSEQ multiplex PCR; TCRdb lists only in-frame clones, some missing. Among hundreds of thousands of clones, approximately 85% were seen once, and the ten largest hold 7.2%. The source material was peripheral blood. Receptors originate from a human donor in a cohort sampled during active COVID-19. The CDR3 runs from the conserved cysteine through the conserved F or W. D genes are given only for firm matches. For some rows the clone size is stated as once, few or many, or as a class when expanded; others skip it.

TRBD1	TRBJ1-2	-	TRBV19	CASTTSGTGNGYTF	TGTGCCAGTACCACCTCCGGGACAGGGAACGGCTACACCTTC
TRBD1	TRBJ2-7	-	TRBV11-2	CASSSDRGPPYEQYF	TGTGCCAGCAGCTCCGACAGGGGTCCTCCCTACGAGCAGTACTTC
TRBD1	TRBJ1-1	-	TRBV25-1	CASSDSGTGGIYSFF	TGTGCCAGCAGTGATTCCGGGACAGGGGGTATTTATTCTTTCTTT
TRBD1	TRBJ2-1	-	TRBV6-6	CASSRDSHSSYNEQFF	TGTGCCAGCAGCCGGGACAGTCACAGCTCCTACAATGAGCAGTTCTTC
-	TRBJ1-5	-	TRBV6-5	CASSSGFGQPQHF	TGTGCCAGCAGTTCAGGGTTCGGTCAGCCCCAGCATTTT
TRBD1	TRBJ2-2	-	TRBV5-5	CASSSRQGAGELFF	TGTGCCAGCAGCTCAAGACAGGGAGCCGGGGAGCTGTTTTTT
-	TRBJ1-5	-	TRBV7-9	CASSSMGGYQPQHF	TGTGCCAGCAGCTCCATGGGAGGTTATCAGCCCCAGCATTTT
-	TRBJ2-3	-	TRBV7-3	CASSLEAGTQYF	TGTGCCAGCAGCTTAGAGGCAGGGACGCAGTATTTT
-	TRBJ1-3	-	TRBV25-1	CASSDQGILSDTIYF	TGTGCCAGCAGTGATCAGGGGATTTTGTCGGACACCATATATTTT
-	TRBJ1-6	-	TRBV3-1/TRBV3-2	CASSLTGKVSPLHF	TGTGCCAGCAGCTTAACAGGGAAAGTTTCACCCCTCCACTTT
TRBD1	TRBJ1-2	-	TRBV3-1/TRBV3-2	CASSQGQGGGYGYTF	TGTGCCAGCAGCCAAGGACAGGGTGGCGGCTATGGCTACACCTTC
-	TRBJ2-2	once	TRBV6-5	CASIGGGSTGELFF	TGTGCCAGCATAGGCGGGGGCAGCACCGGGGAGCTGTTTTTT